Included here is one T cell receptor beta chain sequence, with context. What it recognizes is unknown. Sample-barcoded 5' priming and a J-beta primer mix drove a second PCR of about 6 to 11 cycles. TCRdb itself ran the 5' RACE reads through MiXCR, one entry per CDR3 protein. Of around 820,000 distinct CDR3 sequences listed, approximately 25% were seen once; the top ten hold 3% to 4%. The data were obtained in a study of blood T cells in healthy people across ages. Deletions cut 4 bases from V and 1 base from J, with 9 bases between. In germline, CDR1 is SQVTM, CDR2 ANQGSEA. CDR3 length: 13 residues. General study results and limits: In older individuals, TCR beta diversity per million T cells was lower, falling roughly linearly with age. Naive CD4+ cell counts and diversity both ran higher in long-lived than in aged donors.

These data were likewise used in another study, on T cells of mothers and their children. This second study says: The authors added sample barcodes and 2-4 random nucleotides using the M1S primer of the second PCR. Overlap ran slightly, non-significantly higher for related than unrelated mother-child pairs.

Sequenced: blood. This chain connects TRBV29-1 to TRBJ2-3; D is unresolved. This TCR came from a boy aged 5 to 17 in good health. CDR3 coding DNA: TGCAGCGTTGCTGGAAAAGGCACAGATACGCAGTATTTT. Translating it yields CSVAGKGTDTQYF.